The clone carrying this TCR beta chain was recorded at least ten times. Per sequencing run, 15-18 subjects together gave over 200 million TCR-beta sequences. Via MiXCR, TCRdb re-called the 5' RACE reads, giving one row per CDR3 protein. The sample contains more than 40,000 distinct CDR3 sequences, 10% to 15% of which appear only once. This specimen belongs to a study of neurological immune-mediated disorders. Germline V gene sequence: CDR1 SGHRS, CDR2 YFSETQ. V lost 1 base, J lost 0 bases, and 11 bases lay in between. CDR3 length equals 17 residues. Time point denoted: longitudinal time-point 3. Sequencing was performed on PBMCs. V is TRBV5-1 and J is TRBJ2-6; D is undetermined. This TCR was sampled from a male donor with HTLV-1-associated myelopathy (HAM/TSP). CDR3 DNA: TGCGCCAGCAGCTTGTATGGCAGGAGCTCTGGGGCCAACGTCCTGACTTTC. It is translated as CASSLYGRSSGANVLTF.